This T cell receptor beta chain was recovered during a study of cytomegalovirus exposure and HLA in healthy donors. This clone was seen a few times. Both 60 Vbeta primers and 13 Jbeta primers went into the PCR. Only in-frame clones appear in the TCRdb table, and some are missing; sequencing was by immunoSEQ multiplex PCR. Among some 93,000 clones, approximately 81% were seen once, and the ten largest hold about 3%. The CDR3 totals 12 residues. Trimming cost V 8 bases and J 4 bases, with 10 bases left between them. The germline V gene has CDR1 MDHEN and CDR2 SYDVKM. The V and J genes are TRBV28 and TRBJ2-3; TRBD1 is a possible D gene (7 bases). Sequenced input: PBMCs. The TCR sequence derives from a woman in her thirties or forties in good health and CMV-seronegative. The chain's CDR3 is CASQGGADTQYF. In nucleotides, the CDR3 is TGTGCCAGCCAGGGGGGTGCAGATACGCAGTATTTT.